The 20 T cell receptor beta chains below come from one sample, sequenced in a study of blood T cell repertoires in COVID-19. TCRdb keeps only in-frame clones here, not all; method: immunoSEQ multiplex PCR. The repertoire holds about 310,000 clones, with around 87% as singletons. The material sequenced was peripheral blood. These receptor sequences come from a man between 65 and 80 years old with acute or convalescent COVID-19.

The genes are TRBV11-2 and TRBJ2-7, with D possibly being TRBD1 (5 bases). V was clipped by 6 bases and J by 2 bases, with 17 bases between them. Germline CDR1 reads SGHAT; CDR2 reads FQNNGV. The length of the CDR3 is 15 residues. The CDR3 region is CASSLRATLTYEQYF. The DNA of the CDR3 is TGTGCCAGCAGTCTCAGGGCCACGCTGACCTACGAGCAGTACTTC.

This clone occurred once. V and J are TRBV19 and TRBJ1-2; 7 bases are a match to TRBD1. V was pared by 7 bases and J by 4 bases, with 6 bases of the junction left unmatched. Germline assignment: CDR1 LNHDA and CDR2 SQIVND (reference sequence). The CDR3 totals 13 residues. The CDR3 region is CASNPAGGYGYTF. The CDR3 region has the DNA TGTGCCAGTAACCCGGCAGGGGGCTATGGCTACACCTTC.

This clone appeared a few times. This rearrangement joins TRBV7-2 to TRBJ2-7, with D tentatively TRBD1 (6 bases). Deletions cut 3 bases from V and 3 bases from J, with 12 bases between. Germline values: CDR1 SGHTA, CDR2 FQGNSA. The CDR3 covers 14 residues. Here the CDR3 DNA reads TGTGCCAGCAGCTTTATGGGGGCCCACTACGAGCAGTACTTC. As protein: CASSFMGAHYEQYF.

V and J are TRBV6-5 and TRBJ2-1; 9 bases match TRBD1. This CDR3 contains 15 residues. The ends lost 1 base at V and 7 bases at J; junction bases unmatched: 5. Looked up from germline, CDR1 is MNHEY and CDR2 is SVGAGI. The chain's CDR3 is CASSYYRGPINEQFF. In DNA, the CDR3 is TGTGCCAGCAGTTACTACAGGGGGCCTATAAATGAGCAGTTCTTC.

This clone has just one count. This chain joins TRBV11-2 and TRBJ1-1, with TRBD1 matching 8 bases. J gave up 4 bases and V 5 bases, and 9 bases lay outside the gene matches. CDR3 size: 15 residues. CDR1 SGHAT and CDR2 FQNNGV come from the germline V gene. The CDR3 here is CASSLTGESGTEAFF. The CDR3 DNA reads as TGTGCCAGCAGCCTGACAGGGGAGTCGGGCACTGAAGCTTTCTTT.

This clone has a single count. The V and J genes are TRBV6-1 and TRBJ2-3; TRBD2 aligns across 11 bases. Trimming cost V 2 bases and J 5 bases; bases outside gene matches: 9. CDR1 is MNHNS and CDR2 is SASEGT in the germline V gene. CDR3 length equals 17 residues. The CDR3 DNA reads TGTGCCAGCAGTGAAATGGTAGCGGGAGGGTCCGGAGATACGCAGTATTTT. It codes for CASSEMVAGGSGDTQYF.

The V gene is TRBV10-1, the J gene TRBJ2-1; TRBD1 matches at 7 bases. Germline V lookup: CDR1 WNHNN, CDR2 SYGVQD (reference sequence). With 9 bases clipped from V and 6 bases from J, the junction kept 11 bases outside the gene matches. The CDR3 is made up of 14 amino acids. The CDR3 DNA follows: TGCGCCAGGTCACCCCGACAGGGCGGCAATGAGCAGTTCTTC. Amino acid sequence: CARSPRQGGNEQFF.

The CDR3 region is CATSRDGTGAETQYF. In DNA, the CDR3 is TGTGCCACCAGCAGGGACGGTACAGGGGCCGAGACCCAGTACTTC. V and J are TRBV15 and TRBJ2-5; 7 positions agree with TRBD1. CDR1 LNHNV and CDR2 YYDKDF come from the germline V gene (reference sequence). The CDR3 has 15 amino acids. The trim removed 3 bases at V and 5 bases at J, leaving 9 bases unmatched.

For the CDR3, the DNA is TGTGCCAGCAGTTCGGGGGACTTGAGGGAAAAACTGTTTTTT. Translation: CASSSGDLREKLFF. This chain uses TRBV28 with TRBJ1-4, with D tentatively TRBD1 (5 bases). CDR1 is MDHEN and CDR2 is SYDVKM in the germline V gene. The V end lost 4 bases, the J end lost 8 bases, and 14 bases lay between the germline ends. The CDR3 runs 14 residues.

A few counts support this clone. The CDR3 DNA reads TGTGCCAGCAGCTTAAGCGGGGTCTACAATGAGCAGTTCTTC. It encodes CASSLSGVYNEQFF. The chain combines TRBV7-9 with TRBJ2-1; TRBD2 matches 7 bases. The germline gives CDR1 SEHNR, CDR2 FQNEAQ (reference sequence). The J segment lost 3 bases and the V segment lost 2 bases, leaving 1 base of the junction unmatched. The CDR3 extends over 14 amino acids.

This clone occurred once. The chain couples TRBV4-3 to TRBJ2-4, with 9 bases matching TRBD1. With 0 bases clipped from V and 2 bases from J, the junction kept 8 bases outside the gene matches. The germline gives CDR1 LGHNA, CDR2 YSLEER. The CDR3 covers 18 residues. The CDR3 sequence: CASSQDSGTGTSKNIQYF. CDR3 sequence (DNA): TGCGCCAGCAGCCAAGATTCCGGGACAGGGACATCCAAAAACATTCAGTACTTC.

The V gene is TRBV12-3 or TRBV12-4, the J gene TRBJ2-5; maybe TRBD2 (6 bases). CDR3 length: 12 residues. Between the trimmed V and J ends, which lost 4 bases and 9 bases, there was a span of 12 bases. The CDR3 spells CASSSVTGAQYF. The CDR3 DNA is TGTGCCAGCAGTTCCGTCACGGGAGCCCAGTACTTC.

A few counts support this clone. The DNA is omitted, as the CDR3 cannot be located on it reliably, and the CDR3 follows TCRdb's listing. The CDR3 spells CASSSAPGTGNLYEQYF. The chain combines TRBV28 with TRBJ2-7; TRBD1 is the table's D call and was not checked against the DNA. The germline V gene has CDR1 MDHEN and CDR2 SYDVKM. The CDR3 is 17 residues long, counting both termini.

This rearrangement joins TRBV5-1 to TRBJ1-5; the D is unclear. V dropped 4 bases and J dropped 3 bases, with 17 bases sitting between them. Germline V gene lookup returns CDR1 SGHRS and CDR2 YFSETQ. The CDR3 totals 16 residues. The CDR3 DNA reads TGCGCCAGCAGCCTACAGCCGGGGATGGACAATCAGCCCCAGCATTTT. This gives the protein CASSLQPGMDNQPQHF. The full variable domain, completed using reference TRBV5-1 and TRBJ1-5, is KAGVTQTPRYLIKTRGQQVTLSCSPISGHRSVSWYQQTPGQGLQFLFEYFSETQRNKGNFPGRFSGRQFSNSRSEMNVSTLELGDSALYLCASSLQPGMDNQPQHFGDGTRLSIL.

The J gene is TRBJ2-5, the V gene TRBV5-4; 8 bases line up with TRBD2. The germline CDR1 and CDR2 sequences are SGHNT and YYREEE (reference sequence). After removal of 2 bases from V and 5 bases from J, the junction contained 2 bases not matched to a gene. This CDR3 has 13 amino acids. CDR3 sequence (DNA): TGTGCCAGCAGCTTCCCGGGAGGGGAGACCCAGTACTTC. Residues: CASSFPGGETQYF.

This clone was seen more than once but under ten times. J is TRBJ2-3 and V is TRBV20-1, with 10 bases lining up with TRBD2. Germline trimming cut 3 bases from V and 7 bases from J; bases unmatched to any gene: 7. Germline V gene lookup returns CDR1 DFQATT and CDR2 SNEGSKA (reference sequence). The CDR3 runs to 14 residues. DNA for the CDR3: TGCAGTGCTAGTACCAGCGGGGGGGGGCATACGCAGTATTTT. It specifies CSASTSGGGHTQYF.

V is TRBV6-6 and J is TRBJ1-3; 12 nucleotides line up with TRBD1. CDR3 size: 16 residues. The V segment lost 5 bases and the J segment 3 bases; nucleotides outside the gene matches: 5. Looked up from germline, CDR1 is MNHNY and CDR2 is SVGAGI (reference sequence). The CDR3 DNA follows: TGTGCCAGCAGTAAGGGACAGGGGGCGGTTGGAAACACCATATATTTT. Translating gives CASSKGQGAVGNTIYF.

This clone was found once. This rearrangement joins TRBV30 to TRBJ1-2, with no clear D. CDR1 and CDR2 (germline): GTSNPN, SVGIG (reference sequence). The length of the CDR3 is 15 residues. V lost 1 base and J lost 0, with 12 bases in between. CDR3 sequence reads: CAWSASHIANYGYTF. In DNA, the CDR3 is TGTGCCTGGAGTGCGTCCCATATAGCTAACTATGGCTACACCTTC.

The chain employs TRBV2 and TRBJ1-5, with 7 bases matching TRBD1. This CDR3 contains 15 residues. Germline CDR1 is SNHLY and CDR2 is FYNNEI. After removal of 4 bases from V and 1 base from J, the junction contained 4 bases not matched to a gene. CDR3 loop: CASSGQGPSNQPQHF. The CDR3 DNA is TGTGCCAGCAGTGGACAGGGACCAAGCAATCAGCCCCAGCATTTT.

The chain links TRBV4-1 to TRBJ2-3; TRBD1 agrees at 8 bases. Trimming removed 0 bases from V and 0 bases from J; junction bases left unmatched: 2. The CDR3 is made up of 16 amino acids. Germline V gene lookup returns CDR1 MGHRA and CDR2 YSYEKL. The CDR3 region has the DNA TGCGCCAGCAGCCAAGACCACAGGGGGAGCACAGATACGCAGTATTTT. Protein product: CASSQDHRGSTDTQYF.